A selection of T cell receptor beta chains follows, all from one sample in a study of neurological immune-mediated disorders. TCRdb itself ran the 5' RACE reads through MiXCR, one entry per CDR3 protein. In the table there are tens of thousands of distinct CDR3 sequences, roughly 13% of which are singletons. The sequencing sample was made of PBMCs. The receptor set was obtained from a female donor with HTLV-1-associated myelopathy (HAM/TSP). Each CDR3 is given with its conserved first and last residue. Fields, in order: J gene, V gene, clone size, D gene, CDR3 DNA, CDR3 protein. The D gene is left open where the match is weak. The size field is filled for only some rows; it gives once, few, many or a size class.

J: TRBJ2-7
V: TRBV5-1
size: many
D: NA
DNA: TGCGCCAGCAGCCCTTCGGGACAAACTTACGAGCAGTACTTC
CDR3: CASSPSGQTYEQYF

J: TRBJ2-1
V: TRBV12-3/TRBV12-4
size: many
D: NA
DNA: TGTGCCAGCACCCTAAGGGGGGCGATTGAGCAGTTCTTC
CDR3: CASTLRGAIEQFF

J: TRBJ2-3
V: TRBV6-5
size: many
D: TRBD1
DNA: TGTGCCAGCAGTTACTCGGCCGCGACAGGGACAGATACGCAGTATTTT
CDR3: CASSYSAATGTDTQYF

J: TRBJ1-2
V: TRBV6-2/TRBV6-3
size: NA
D: TRBD1
DNA: TGTGCCAGCAGTCCACTTTATTCAGGGGGCAGCGGCTACACCTTC
CDR3: CASSPLYSGGSGYTF

J: TRBJ2-7
V: TRBV7-9
size: many
D: NA
DNA: TGTGCCAGCAGCTCCGGGCTGCACGAGCAGTACTTC
CDR3: CASSSGLHEQYF

J: TRBJ2-5
V: TRBV20-1
size: many
D: TRBD2
DNA: TGCAGTGCTCAAGGGACTAGCTCGGGGGGGGCCCGAGAGACCCAGTACTTC
CDR3: CSAQGTSSGGARETQYF

J: TRBJ2-1
V: TRBV10-2
size: NA
D: NA
DNA: TGCGCCAGCAGTGAAATGTCAGGAGAGCAGTTCTTC
CDR3: CASSEMSGEQFF

J: TRBJ2-5
V: TRBV5-1
size: medium-sized
D: NA
DNA: TGCGCCAGCAGCTTGCAGGGCGGATTCCAAGAGACCCAGTACTTC
CDR3: CASSLQGGFQETQYF

J: TRBJ2-2
V: TRBV9
size: many
D: NA
DNA: TGTGCCAGCAGCGAGGGTCGGGGGCGCGGGAACACCGGGGAGCTGTTTTTT
CDR3: CASSEGRGRGNTGELFF

J: TRBJ2-7
V: TRBV27
size: NA
D: NA
DNA: TGTGCCAACAGTGCACAGGCGGCGCGGCGGTACGAGCAGTACTTC
CDR3: CANSAQAARRYEQYF

J: TRBJ2-3
V: TRBV5-1
size: many
D: TRBD1
DNA: TGCGCCAGCAGCTACGACAGGGTGACTAGCACAGATACGCAGTATTTT
CDR3: CASSYDRVTSTDTQYF

J: TRBJ2-3
V: TRBV7-8
size: many
D: TRBD1
DNA: TGTGCCAGCAGCGCCCGGGACAGGGTCCTGATGGGGTATTTT
CDR3: CASSARDRVLMGYF

J: TRBJ2-1
V: TRBV10-3
size: many
D: TRBD2
DNA: TGTGCCATCAGTGGATATAGCGGGGGGCCTTACAATGAGCAGTTCTTC
CDR3: CAISGYSGGPYNEQFF

J: TRBJ2-1
V: TRBV9
size: many
D: TRBD2
DNA: TGTGCCAGCAGAGGAGGGACTAGCGGGAGTTTGAATGAGCAGTTCTTC
CDR3: CASRGGTSGSLNEQFF

J: TRBJ1-6
V: TRBV7-6
size: many
D: NA
DNA: TGTGCCAGCAGCTTAAGGGGTTTAAATTCACCCCTCCACTTT
CDR3: CASSLRGLNSPLHF

J: TRBJ2-5
V: TRBV5-1
size: many
D: TRBD2
DNA: TGCGCCAGCAGCTTGGCCGGACTAGCGGGGGAGACCCAGTACTTC
CDR3: CASSLAGLAGETQYF

J: TRBJ2-1
V: TRBV6-6
size: NA
D: NA
DNA: TGTGCCAGCAGACCCACATGGGACGGTGAGCAGTTCTTC
CDR3: CASRPTWDGEQFF

J: TRBJ2-7
V: TRBV28
size: many
D: NA
DNA: TGTGCCAGCAGCCCTGGGGGGCGGATAACCTACGAGCAGTACTTC
CDR3: CASSPGGRITYEQYF

J: TRBJ2-7
V: TRBV2
size: few
D: NA
DNA: TGTGCCAGCAGTGTAGGTAGGCAGGCCGCCTACGAGCAGTACTTC
CDR3: CASSVGRQAAYEQYF

J: TRBJ2-1
V: TRBV25-1
size: many
D: TRBD2
DNA: TGTGCCAGCAGTGAATTGAACGGGGGGTACAATGAGCAGTTCTTC
CDR3: CASSELNGGYNEQFF

J: TRBJ1-6
V: TRBV6-1
size: many
D: NA
DNA: TGTGCCAGCAGTGAAGTAGGCAGAGAGTATTCACCCCTCCACTTT
CDR3: CASSEVGREYSPLHF

J: TRBJ2-7
V: TRBV7-2
size: many
D: TRBD1
DNA: TGTGCCAGCAGCGTAGGACAGGAGATTGGGGAGCAGTACTTC
CDR3: CASSVGQEIGEQYF

J: TRBJ2-1
V: TRBV6-2/TRBV6-3
size: many
D: NA
DNA: TGTGCCAGCAGCCCGAGCTCCTACAATGAGCAGTTCTTC
CDR3: CASSPSSYNEQFF